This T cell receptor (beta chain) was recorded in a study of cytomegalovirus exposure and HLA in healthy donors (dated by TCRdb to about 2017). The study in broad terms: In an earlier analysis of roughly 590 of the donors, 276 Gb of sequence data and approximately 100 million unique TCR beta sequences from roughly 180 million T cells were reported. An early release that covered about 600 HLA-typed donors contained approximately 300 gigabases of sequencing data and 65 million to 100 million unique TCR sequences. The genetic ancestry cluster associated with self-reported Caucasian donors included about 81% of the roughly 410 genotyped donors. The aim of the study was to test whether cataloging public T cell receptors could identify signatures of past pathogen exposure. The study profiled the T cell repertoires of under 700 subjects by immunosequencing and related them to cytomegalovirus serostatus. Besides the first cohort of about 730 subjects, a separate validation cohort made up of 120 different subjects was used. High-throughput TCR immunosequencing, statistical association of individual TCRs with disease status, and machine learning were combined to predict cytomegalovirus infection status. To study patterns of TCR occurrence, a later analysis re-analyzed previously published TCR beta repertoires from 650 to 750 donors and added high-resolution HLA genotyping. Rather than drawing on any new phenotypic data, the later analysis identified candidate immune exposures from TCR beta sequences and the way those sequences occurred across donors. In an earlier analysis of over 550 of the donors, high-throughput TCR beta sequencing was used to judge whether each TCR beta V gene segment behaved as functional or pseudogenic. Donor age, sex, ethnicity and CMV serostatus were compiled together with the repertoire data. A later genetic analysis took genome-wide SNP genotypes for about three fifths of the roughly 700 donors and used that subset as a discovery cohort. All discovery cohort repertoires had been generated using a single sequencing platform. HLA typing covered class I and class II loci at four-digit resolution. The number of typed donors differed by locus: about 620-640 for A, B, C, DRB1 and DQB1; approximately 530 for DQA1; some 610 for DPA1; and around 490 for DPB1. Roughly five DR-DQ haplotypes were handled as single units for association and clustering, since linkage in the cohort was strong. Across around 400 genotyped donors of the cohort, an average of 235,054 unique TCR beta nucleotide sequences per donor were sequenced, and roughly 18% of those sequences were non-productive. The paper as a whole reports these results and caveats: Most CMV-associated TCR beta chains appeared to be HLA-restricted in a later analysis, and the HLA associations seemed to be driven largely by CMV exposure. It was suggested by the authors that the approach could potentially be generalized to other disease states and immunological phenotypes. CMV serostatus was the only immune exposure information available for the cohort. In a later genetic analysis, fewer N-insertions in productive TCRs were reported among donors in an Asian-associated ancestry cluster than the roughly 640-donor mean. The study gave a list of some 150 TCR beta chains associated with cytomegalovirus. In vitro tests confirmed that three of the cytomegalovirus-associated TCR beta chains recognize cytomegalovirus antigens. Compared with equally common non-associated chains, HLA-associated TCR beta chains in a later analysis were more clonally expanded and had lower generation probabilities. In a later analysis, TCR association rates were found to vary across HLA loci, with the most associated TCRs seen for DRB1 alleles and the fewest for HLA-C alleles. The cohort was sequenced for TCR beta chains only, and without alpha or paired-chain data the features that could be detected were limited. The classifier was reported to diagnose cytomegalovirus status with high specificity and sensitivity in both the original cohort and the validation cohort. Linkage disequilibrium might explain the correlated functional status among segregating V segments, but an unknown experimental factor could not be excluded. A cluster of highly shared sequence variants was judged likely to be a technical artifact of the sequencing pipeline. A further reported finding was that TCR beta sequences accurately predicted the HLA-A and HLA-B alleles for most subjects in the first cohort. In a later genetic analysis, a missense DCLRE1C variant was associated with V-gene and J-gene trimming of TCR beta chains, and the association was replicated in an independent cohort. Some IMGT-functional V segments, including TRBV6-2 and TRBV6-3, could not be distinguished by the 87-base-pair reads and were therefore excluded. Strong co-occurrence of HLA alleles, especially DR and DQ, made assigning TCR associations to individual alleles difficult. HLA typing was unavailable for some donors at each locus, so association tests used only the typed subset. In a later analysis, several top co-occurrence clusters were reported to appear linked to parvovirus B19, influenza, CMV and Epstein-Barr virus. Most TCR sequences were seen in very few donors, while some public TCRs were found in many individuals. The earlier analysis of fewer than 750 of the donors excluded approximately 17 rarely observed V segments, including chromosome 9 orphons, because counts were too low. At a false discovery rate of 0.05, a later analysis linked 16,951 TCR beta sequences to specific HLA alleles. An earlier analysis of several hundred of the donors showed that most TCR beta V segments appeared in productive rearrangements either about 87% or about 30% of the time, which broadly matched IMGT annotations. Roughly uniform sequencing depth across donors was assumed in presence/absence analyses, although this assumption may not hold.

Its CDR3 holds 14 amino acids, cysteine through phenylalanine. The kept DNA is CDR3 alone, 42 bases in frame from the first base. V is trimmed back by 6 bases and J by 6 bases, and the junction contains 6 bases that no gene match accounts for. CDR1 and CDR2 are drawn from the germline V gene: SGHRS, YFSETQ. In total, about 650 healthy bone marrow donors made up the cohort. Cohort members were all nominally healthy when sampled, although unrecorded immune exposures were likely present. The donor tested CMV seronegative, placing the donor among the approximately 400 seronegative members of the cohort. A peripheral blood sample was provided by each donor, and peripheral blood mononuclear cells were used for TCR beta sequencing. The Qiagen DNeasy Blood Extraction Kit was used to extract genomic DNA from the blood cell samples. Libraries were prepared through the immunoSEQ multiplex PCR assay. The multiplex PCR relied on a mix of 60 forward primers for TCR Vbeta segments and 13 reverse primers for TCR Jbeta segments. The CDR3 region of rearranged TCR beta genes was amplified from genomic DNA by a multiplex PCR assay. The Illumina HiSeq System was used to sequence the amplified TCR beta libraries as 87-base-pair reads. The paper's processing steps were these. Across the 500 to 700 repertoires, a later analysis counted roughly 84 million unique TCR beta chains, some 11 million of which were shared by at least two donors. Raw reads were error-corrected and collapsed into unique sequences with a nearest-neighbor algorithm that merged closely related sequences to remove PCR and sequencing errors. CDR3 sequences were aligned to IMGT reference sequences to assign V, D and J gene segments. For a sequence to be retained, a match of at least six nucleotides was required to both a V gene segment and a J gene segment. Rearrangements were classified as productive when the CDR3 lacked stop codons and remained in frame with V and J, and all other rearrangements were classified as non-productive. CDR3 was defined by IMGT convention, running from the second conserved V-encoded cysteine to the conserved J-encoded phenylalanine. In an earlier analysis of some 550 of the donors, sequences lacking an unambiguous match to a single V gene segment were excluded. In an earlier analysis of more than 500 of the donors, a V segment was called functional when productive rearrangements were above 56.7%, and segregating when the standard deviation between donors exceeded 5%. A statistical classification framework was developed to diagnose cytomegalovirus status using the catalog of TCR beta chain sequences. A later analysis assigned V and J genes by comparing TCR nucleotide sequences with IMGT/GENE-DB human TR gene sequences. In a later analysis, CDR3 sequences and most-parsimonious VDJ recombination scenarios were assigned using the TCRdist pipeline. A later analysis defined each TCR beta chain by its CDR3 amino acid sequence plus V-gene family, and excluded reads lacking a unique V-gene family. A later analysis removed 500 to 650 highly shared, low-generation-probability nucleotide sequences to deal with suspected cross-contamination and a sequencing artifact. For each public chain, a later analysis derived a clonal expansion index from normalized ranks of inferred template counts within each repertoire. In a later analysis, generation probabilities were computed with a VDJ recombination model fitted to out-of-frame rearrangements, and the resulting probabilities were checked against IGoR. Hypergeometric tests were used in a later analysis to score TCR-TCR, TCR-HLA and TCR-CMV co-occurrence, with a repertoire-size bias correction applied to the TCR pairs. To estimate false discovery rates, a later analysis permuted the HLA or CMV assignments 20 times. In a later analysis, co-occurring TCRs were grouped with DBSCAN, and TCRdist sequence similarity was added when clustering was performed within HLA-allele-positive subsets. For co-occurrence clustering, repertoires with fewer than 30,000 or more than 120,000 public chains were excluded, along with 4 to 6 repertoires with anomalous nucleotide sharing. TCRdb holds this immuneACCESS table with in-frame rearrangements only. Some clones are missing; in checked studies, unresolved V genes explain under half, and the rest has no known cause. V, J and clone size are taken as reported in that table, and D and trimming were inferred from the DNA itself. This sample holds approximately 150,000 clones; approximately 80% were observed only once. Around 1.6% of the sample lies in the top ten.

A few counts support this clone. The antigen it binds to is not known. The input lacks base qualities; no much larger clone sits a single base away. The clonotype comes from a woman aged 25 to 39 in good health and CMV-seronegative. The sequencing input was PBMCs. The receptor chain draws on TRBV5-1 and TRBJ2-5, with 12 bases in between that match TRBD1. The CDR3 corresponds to CASTGTGGAKTQYF. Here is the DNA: TGCGCCAGCACCGGGACAGGGGGCGCAAAGACCCAGTACTTC.